The rows below give T cell receptor beta chains drawn from one sample of a study of OX40 agonist ivuxolimab in advanced cancers. Profiled with immunoSEQ multiplex PCR; TCRdb holds only in-frame clones, not every one. The table has around 70,000 clones, 85% to 90% seen once. The sequencing here drew on CD4+ or CD8+ T cells sorted from blood, taken in a trial of the OX40 agonist ivuxolimab. The receptors were sampled from an adult with an advanced solid tumor such as melanoma, head and neck, liver or kidney cancer. CDR3s include the opening cysteine and the closing phenylalanine or tryptophan. The D gene is left open where the match is weak. Size values are once, few and many counts, or a class for expanded clones, and some rows have none.

CDR3aa	CDR3nt	j_gene	v_gene	abundance	d_gene
CASRRQGMNTEAFF	TGTGCCAGCAGGAGACAGGGGATGAACACTGAAGCTTTCTTT	TRBJ1-1	TRBV5-4	NA	TRBD1
CASSFGALNEQFF	TGTGCCAGCAGCTTCGGAGCGCTCAATGAGCAGTTCTTC	TRBJ2-1	TRBV7-9	NA	NA
CASSLGQAGETQYF	TGTGCCAGCAGCTTGGGCCAGGCTGGGGAGACCCAGTACTTC	TRBJ2-5	TRBV5-6	once	NA
CASMLVGGTYEQYF	TGTGCCAGCATGCTAGTCGGCGGTACCTACGAGCAGTACTTC	TRBJ2-7	TRBV5-5	NA	NA
CASSSPDRPLYGYTF	TGTGCCAGCAGTTCCCCCGACAGGCCTCTCTATGGCTACACCTTC	TRBJ1-2	TRBV28	once	NA
CASSLWGGTEAFF	TGTGCCAGCAGCTTGTGGGGTGGCACTGAAGCTTTCTTT	TRBJ1-1	TRBV7-2	NA	NA
CASSPHPSGKPNEQFF	TGTGCCAGCAGTCCTCATCCTAGCGGGAAACCCAATGAGCAGTTCTTC	TRBJ2-1	TRBV28	NA	TRBD2
CASSRYNSPLHF	TGTGCCAGCAGTCGTTATAATTCACCCCTCCACTTT	TRBJ1-6	TRBV27	NA	NA
CASSLAGPHTGELFF	TGCGCCAGCAGCTTGGCGGGGCCCCATACCGGGGAGCTGTTTTTT	TRBJ2-2	TRBV5-1	NA	NA
CASSHYGTSGGSSYNEQFF	TGTGCCAGCAGCCACTACGGGACTAGCGGGGGGTCCTCCTACAATGAGCAGTTCTTC	TRBJ2-1	TRBV7-9	NA	TRBD2
CASSPQGAADTQYF	TGCGCCAGCAGCCCCCAGGGGGCCGCAGATACGCAGTATTTT	TRBJ2-3	TRBV5-1	few	TRBD1
CASSLGVGEQFF	TGTGCCAGCAGCCTGGGGGTGGGTGAGCAGTTCTTC	TRBJ2-1	TRBV5-6	NA	NA
CASSLGQRSEAFF	TGCGCCAGCAGCTTGGGACAGCGGTCAGAAGCTTTCTTT	TRBJ1-1	TRBV5-1	NA	NA
CASSADRYSNQPQHF	TGTGCCAGCAGTGCAGACAGGTATAGCAATCAGCCCCAGCATTTT	TRBJ1-5	TRBV6-5	NA	NA
CASSQDRGGSGANVLTF	TGTGCCAGCAGCCAAGATCGAGGAGGGAGTGGGGCCAACGTCCTGACTTTC	TRBJ2-6	TRBV4-2	NA	NA
CASSQTGPGEKLFF	TGTGCCAGCAGCCAGACAGGGCCAGGGGAAAAACTGTTTTTT	TRBJ1-4	TRBV6-5	NA	TRBD1
CASSLGGAQETQYF	TGTGCCAGCAGCTTGGGAGGGGCCCAAGAGACCCAGTACTTC	TRBJ2-5	TRBV5-5	NA	NA
CASSLGTLKADTQYF	TGTGCCAGCAGTCTAGGGACTCTCAAGGCAGATACGCAGTATTTT	TRBJ2-3	TRBV27	NA	NA
CASSPLIIAGTTNYGYTF	TGTGCCAGCTCACCTCTAATAATCGCCGGGACAACTAACTATGGCTACACCTTC	TRBJ1-2	TRBV18	NA	NA
CASSLRQGKSPLHF	TGTGCCAGCAGTCTTAGACAGGGAAAATCACCCCTCCACTTT	TRBJ1-6	TRBV6-5	NA	TRBD1
CASSLAGREPITEAFF	TGTGCCAGCAGTTTAGCAGGCAGGGAACCCATCACTGAAGCTTTCTTT	TRBJ1-1	TRBV28	NA	NA
CASSLAYGTSNSPLHF	TGCGCCAGCAGCTTGGCCTATGGGACATCTAATTCACCCCTCCACTTT	TRBJ1-6	TRBV5-1	NA	NA
CASSPVGENEQFF	TGTGCCAGCAGCCCGGTAGGGGAGAATGAGCAGTTCTTC	TRBJ2-1	TRBV5-4	NA	NA
CASSLDSVYEQYF	TGCGCCAGCAGCTTGGACAGCGTCTACGAGCAGTACTTC	TRBJ2-7	TRBV5-1	NA	NA
CASSILAGGTQYF	TGTGCCAGTAGTATCCTAGCGGGAGGGACCCAGTACTTC	TRBJ2-5	TRBV19	NA	TRBD2